This TCR beta chain was recorded in a study of blood T cell repertoires in COVID-19. Across the study: T cells, B-cell-depleted T cells, or PBMCs provided the cDNA or gDNA that served as material.

The authors' processing: For nucleated cells, counts were estimated from reference gene primer amplification. Generated by immunoSEQ multiplex PCR, the TCRdb table keeps only in-frame clones and is missing some. D and trimming were read from the DNA, whereas the V and J calls and clone size are those reported in that table. The sample lists 150,000 to 200,000 clones; just under 90% were seen once. Seattle patients were enrolled during active infection and followed longitudinally. The receptor comes from a woman in her 70s with COVID-19, enrolled during active disease. Sequencing was performed on peripheral blood.

The CDR3 DNA reads as TGCAGCGTTGTCAGGACAGGGTGGGAGTCGGAAGCTTTCTTT. This encodes CSVVRTGWESEAFF. The rearrangement joins TRBV29-1 to TRBJ1-1; 8 bases map to TRBD1. This CDR3 comprises 14 residues. The V and J ends lost 4 bases and 8 bases, in that order; junction bases with no gene match: 12. CDR1 and CDR2 (germline): SQVTM, ANQGSEA.